This TCR beta chain was recorded in a study of blood T cell repertoires in COVID-19. Study overall: Samples representing acute and convalescent COVID-19 were sourced from the United States, Italy and Spain. T cells, B-cell-depleted T cells, or PBMCs provided the cDNA or gDNA that served as material.

Only in-frame clones appear in the TCRdb table, and some are missing; sequencing was by immunoSEQ multiplex PCR. This sample carries roughly 160,000 clones, 80% to 90% of them seen once, and the ten largest clones take 0.8% to 1.2%. This clone was counted a single time. V lost 4 bases to trimming and J lost 7 bases; unmatched junction nucleotides: 5. This CDR3 spans 15 amino acids. Germline CDR1 and CDR2: LGHNA and YSLEER. The source is a middle-aged man with acute or convalescent COVID-19. The specimen sequenced was peripheral blood. This chain connects TRBV4-3 to TRBJ2-1; 12 bases are shared with TRBD2. CDR3 DNA: TGCGCCAGCAGCCCAGGACTAGCGGGGAGGAATGAGCAGTTCTTC. It specifies CASSPGLAGRNEQFF.